The 10 T cell receptor beta chains below were found in one sample sequenced in a study of T cells in Graves' hyperthyroidism and ophthalmopathy. From RNA transcripts, TCR beta CDR3 regions were amplified. HTBI primers drove first-round RT-PCR of the TCR CDR3. TCRdb re-called the multiplex PCR reads with MiXCR, one entry per CDR3 protein. The sample consists of approximately 510,000 distinct CDR3 sequences, less than 25% of them appearing once. Input material: blood. The receptor source for this set is a man between 18 and 35 years old with Graves' hyperthyroidism.

V usage is TRBV7-8 and J usage is TRBJ1-5; D not certain. CDR3 size: 16 residues. Trimming removed 3 bases at V and 2 bases at J, with 14 bases between. Per germline, CDR1 SGHVS and CDR2 FQNEAQ. CDR3 bases: TGTGCCAGCAGCTTCTACGTCGGACTCGGCAATCAGCCCCAGCATTTT. It specifies CASSFYVGLGNQPQHF.

In its sample, this clonotype was seen many times. This chain joins TRBV12-5 and TRBJ1-1; D not resolved. V was pared by 4 bases and J by 5 bases, with 11 bases between. The CDR3 extends over 13 amino acids. Germline lookup yields CDR1 LGHNT and CDR2 FRNRAP. This CDR3 reads CASGSGRVTEAFF. DNA for the CDR3: TGTGCTAGTGGTTCCGGTCGGGTAACTGAAGCTTTCTTT.

V usage is TRBV6-5 and J usage is TRBJ2-4; D tentatively reads TRBD1 or TRBD2 (5 bases each). Germline assignment: CDR1 MNHEY and CDR2 SVGAGI. V was shortened by 0 bases and J by 0 bases, with 12 bases between the two germline ends. The CDR3 runs 17 residues. The CDR3 is CASSYSGGSLAKNIQYF. The CDR3 DNA reads TGTGCCAGCAGTTACTCTGGGGGATCTTTAGCCAAAAACATTCAGTACTTC.

The chain is built from TRBV12-3 or TRBV12-4 and TRBJ2-7; D might be TRBD1 (6 bases). There are 13 residues in the CDR3. V dropped 5 bases and J dropped 5 bases, with 13 bases sitting between them. CDR3 in amino acids: CASSVNRVHEQYF. The DNA of the CDR3 is TGTGCCAGCAGTGTTAACAGGGTCCACGAGCAGTACTTC.

This clonotype was seen at least ten times. This sequence joins TRBV10-3 and TRBJ1-1; D is unclear. CDR1 is ENHRY and CDR2 is SYGVKD in the germline V gene. The CDR3 totals 12 residues. Trimming pared 4 bases from V and 7 bases from J, leaving 10 bases between. In DNA, the CDR3 is TGTGCCATCAGTGTTTCCCCTGTTGAAGCTTTCTTT. Its translation: CAISVSPVEAFF.

This clonotype was counted ten times or more. This CDR3 is CASSQEKRVRNTEAFF. CDR3 in DNA: TGCGCCAGCAGCCAAGAGAAAAGGGTCCGGAACACTGAAGCTTTCTTT. The chain joins TRBV4-1 to TRBJ1-1, with D unclear. Germline V lookup: CDR1 MGHRA, CDR2 YSYEKL. The CDR3 is 16 amino acids. V lost 0 bases and J lost 1, with 12 bases in between.

As concerns this clonotype: Just one base apart from a much larger clone, this may be a read error. CDR3 coding DNA: TGTGCCAGCAGCTTAGGATTCACTGAAGCTTTATTT. Translated: CASSLGFTEALF. The chain recombines TRBV7-2 with TRBJ1-1; no definite D call. Germline CDR1 is SGHTA and CDR2 is FQGNSA. The CDR3 is made up of 12 amino acids.

This clonotype was detected only a few times. The chain uses TRBV19 and TRBJ2-7; 9 bases line up with TRBD1. V shed 4 bases, J shed 2 bases, and the junction held 3 bases outside the gene matches. This CDR3 is built from 14 residues. CDR1 LNHDA and CDR2 SQIVND come from the germline V gene (reference sequence). The CDR3 DNA reads TGTGCCAGTAGTACGACAGGGGGAGCCTACGAGCAGTACTTC. Translated, it gives CASSTTGGAYEQYF.

The CDR3 DNA is TGCGCCAGCAGCCAGAATCCTCCGGGACTAGCGGGGGGGCCGTACGAGCAGTACTTC. Translation gives CASSQNPPGLAGGPYEQYF. V is TRBV4-1 and J is TRBJ2-7; 16 bases line up with TRBD2. V shed 3 bases and J 4 bases; nucleotides not matched to a gene: 12. Germline V gene data show CDR1 as MGHRA and CDR2 as YSYEKL. This CDR3 region has 19 residues.

The rearrangement joins TRBV4-1 to TRBJ2-5, with 7 bases aligning to TRBD1. Per the germline V gene, CDR1 is MGHRA and CDR2 is YSYEKL. With 2 bases clipped from V and 5 bases from J, the junction kept 8 bases outside the gene matches. The CDR3 has 15 residues. CDR3 coding DNA: TGCGCCAGCAGCCAATTGTGGGACAGCCCGGAGACCCAGTACTTC. Protein sequence: CASSQLWDSPETQYF.